This TCR beta chain was documented in a study of shared clonotypes between healthy human individuals. This clone was counted only a few times. With 4 bases removed from V and 1 base from J, the gap between germline ends came to 7 bases. The CDR3 length is 14 residues. CDR1 MNHEY and CDR2 SMNVEV come from the germline V gene (reference sequence). TCRdb keeps only in-frame clones here, not all; method: immunoSEQ multiplex PCR. The table has 700,000 or so clones, approximately 79% seen once. V and J are TRBV27 and TRBJ2-2; D perhaps matches TRBD2 (5 bases). The sequence was collected from a woman aged 25 to 39 in good health. The source material was memory CD4+ T cells sorted from blood. Subset denoted: CD45RA-negative fraction. CDR3: CASSSAGNTGELFF. The CDR3 DNA follows: TGTGCCAGCAGTTCCGCGGGGAACACCGGGGAGCTGTTTTTT.